Listed here is a single TCR beta chain. Generated by immunoSEQ multiplex PCR, the TCRdb table keeps only in-frame clones and is missing some. Of about 28,000 clones listed, approximately 83% were seen once; the top ten hold roughly 27%. This sample is part of a study of OX40 agonist ivuxolimab in advanced cancers. The overall study: The patients' treatment was ivuxolimab, an agonistic anti-OX40 (CD134) antibody.

Trimming shortened V by 5 bases and J by 8 bases, and 19 bases separated the two germline ends. Germline V gene data show CDR1 as SQVTM and CDR2 as ANQGSEA. CDR3 size: 14 residues. The gene calls are TRBV29-1 and TRBJ2-1, with D possibly matching TRBD2 (5 bases). This receptor was identified in an adult with an advanced solid tumor such as melanoma, head and neck, liver or kidney cancer. The sample consisted of CD4+ or CD8+ T cells sorted from blood, taken in a trial of the OX40 agonist ivuxolimab. The CDR3 region is CSVRGLDVGDEQFF. The CDR3 nucleotides read TGCAGCGTTAGAGGGCTAGACGTTGGCGATGAGCAGTTCTTC.